One and the same sample provided the 23 T cell receptor beta chains below, sequenced in a study of cytomegalovirus exposure and HLA in healthy donors (dated by TCRdb to 2017 to 2019). Library preparation was by the immunoSEQ multiplex PCR assay. A mixture of 60 forward primers for TCR Vbeta segments and 13 reverse primers for TCR Jbeta segments was used in the multiplex PCR. This immuneACCESS table, as held by TCRdb, lists in-frame sequences with V and J called but not all clones. Of the missing ones, under half trace to an unresolved V gene in checked studies; the others have no known cause. The table for this sample lists about 34,000 clones. Approximately 2% of the sample goes to the ten largest clones. Sequenced sample: PBMCs. Receptors were obtained from a woman between 40 and 50 years old in good health and CMV-seropositive.

The chain uses TRBV30 and TRBJ2-4, with 8 bases that match TRBD1. Germline V gene sequence: CDR1 GTSNPN, CDR2 SVGIG (reference sequence). CDR3 length: 17 amino acids. V dropped 3 bases and J dropped 3; count of bases not matched to a gene: 13. CDR3 nucleotide sequence: TGTGCCTGGAGCTACCCACAGGACAGGGATTTCAAAAACATTCAGTACTTC. Amino acids: CAWSYPQDRDFKNIQYF.

The CDR3 is CASSFQGQETQYF. In nucleotides, the CDR3 is TGCGCCAGCAGCTTTCAGGGACAAGAGACCCAGTACTTC. The rearrangement joins TRBV5-1 to TRBJ2-5; D possibly corresponds to TRBD1 (5 bases). With 2 bases removed from V and 2 bases from J, the gap between germline ends came to 7 bases. Germline V gene lookup returns CDR1 SGHRS and CDR2 YFSETQ. CDR3 size: 13 residues.

This chain connects TRBV5-8 to TRBJ2-7; D is unresolved. In germline, CDR1 is SGHTS, CDR2 YDEGEE. The CDR3 has 12 residues. Trimming removed 2 bases at V and 6 bases at J, with 9 bases between. The CDR3 protein is CASSFPFREQYF. In nucleotides, the CDR3 is TGTGCCAGCAGCTTTCCCTTCCGCGAGCAGTACTTC.

In DNA form, the CDR3 reads TGTGCCAGCAGCGGGACAGGGGGCCACTCTGGAAACACCATATATTTT. As protein: CASSGTGGHSGNTIYF. The chain recombines TRBV2 with TRBJ1-3, with 12 bases fitting TRBD1. V trimming: 6 bases; J trimming: 0 bases; junction bases outside the gene matches: 3. The CDR3 has 16 residues. Germline V CDR1 and CDR2: SNHLY, FYNNEI. The variable domain in full, completed from reference TRBV2 and TRBJ1-3, reads EPEVTQTPSHQVTQMGQEVILRCVPISNHLYFYWYRQILGQKVEFLVSFYNNEISEKSEIFDDQFSVERPDGSNFTLKIRSTKLEDSAMYFCASSGTGGHSGNTIYFGEGSWLTVV.

The genes are TRBV7-9 and TRBJ2-1; the match to TRBD2 covers 9 bases. The CDR3 spans 15 residues. The germline V gene encodes CDR1 SEHNR and CDR2 FQNEAQ (reference sequence). With V trimmed by 2 bases and J by 9 bases, 8 bases remained unmatched. CDR3 sequence (DNA): TGTGCCAGCAGCTTACTAGCGGGGAGTCTGGGTGAGCAGTTCTTC. Residues: CASSLLAGSLGEQFF. The full variable domain, its missing parts supplied by reference TRBV7-9 and TRBJ2-1, is DTGVSQNPRHKITKRGQNVTFRCDPISEHNRLYWYRQTLGQGPEFLTYFQNEAQLEKSRLLSDRFSAERPKGSFSTLEIQRTEQGDSAMYLCASSLLAGSLGEQFFGPGTRLTVL.

The rearrangement joins TRBV5-4 to TRBJ2-7; tentatively, D is TRBD1 (6 bases). The CDR3 has 15 amino acids. The germline CDR1 and CDR2 sequences are SGHNT and YYREEE (reference sequence). Deletions cut 4 bases from V and 0 bases from J, with 14 bases between. The CDR3 sequence is CASSPGTLSSYEQYF. CDR3 sequence (DNA): TGTGCCAGCAGCCCAGGGACATTGAGCTCCTACGAGCAGTACTTC.

The rearrangement joins TRBV4-1 to TRBJ2-6; 9 nucleotides agree with TRBD1. CDR1 and CDR2 (germline): MGHRA, YSYEKL. Trimming took 4 bases from V and 2 from J; bases not matched to a gene: 0. This CDR3 region has 15 residues. DNA for the CDR3: TGCGCCAGCAGCCGACAGGGGGCTGGGGCCAACGTCCTGACTTTC. Translation: CASSRQGAGANVLTF.

V and J are TRBV6-1 and TRBJ1-2; D not resolved. Trimming took 4 bases from V and 4 from J, leaving 16 bases between them. Germline V gene sequence: CDR1 MNHNS, CDR2 SASEGT. This CDR3 has 15 residues. The CDR3 bases are TGTGCCAGCAGTGCCGGCGGTGTTAAGGTCTATGGCTACACCTTC. Residues: CASSAGGVKVYGYTF.

V usage is TRBV28 and J usage is TRBJ1-2, with D possibly matching TRBD1 (6 bases). Trimming stripped 6 bases from V and 2 bases from J, with 13 bases between. The CDR3 is 14 amino acids. The V gene's germline CDR1 is MDHEN and CDR2 SYDVKM. In DNA, the CDR3 is TGTGCCAGCAGCCCTGGGGGGGCCAACTATGGCTACACCTTC. Protein: CASSPGGANYGYTF.

This rearrangement joins TRBV28 to TRBJ2-2; 7 bases agree with TRBD2. CDR3 length equals 14 residues. From germline, CDR1 is MDHEN and CDR2 SYDVKM. J was trimmed by 9 bases and V by 6 bases; bases with no gene match: 10. CDR3 nucleotide sequence: TGTGCCAGCAGCCAACCCGGGGGGATGAGGGAGCTGTTTTTT. It yields the protein CASSQPGGMRELFF.

J is TRBJ2-7 and V is TRBV28, with D possibly matching TRBD2 (6 bases). CDR3 length equals 14 residues. Trimming shortened V by 6 bases and J by 7 bases, and 19 bases separated the two germline ends. In germline, CDR1 is MDHEN, CDR2 SYDVKM. The CDR3 nucleotides read TGTGCCAGCAGCTCCGGGGACTGGGATAGGGAGCAGTACTTC. Translating gives CASSSGDWDREQYF.

The chain joins TRBV11-1 to TRBJ1-1; D is undetermined. This CDR3 comprises 14 residues. Germline lookup yields CDR1 SGHAT and CDR2 FQDESV (reference sequence). Trimming took 11 bases from V and 8 from J, leaving 24 bases between them. This CDR3 reads CACKGGVLEVEAFF. In nucleotides, the CDR3 is TGTGCCTGTAAGGGAGGCGTTTTGGAGGTAGAAGCTTTCTTT.

The chain couples TRBV6-5 to TRBJ1-2; D ambiguous. V shed 4 bases and J shed 4 bases, with 13 bases lying between them. The germline gives CDR1 MNHEY, CDR2 SVGAGI. The CDR3 extends over 14 amino acids. Here the CDR3 reads CASSSPGRFYGYTF. The CDR3, as DNA: TGTGCCAGCAGTTCCCCAGGCAGATTCTATGGCTACACCTTC.

J is TRBJ2-7 and V is TRBV5-1; 9 bases line up with TRBD1. Germline loops: CDR1 SGHRS, CDR2 YFSETQ. The CDR3 has 15 amino acids. The V and J ends lost 0 bases and 6 bases, in that order; junction bases with no gene match: 7. In nucleotides, the CDR3 is TGCGCCAGCAGCTTGGAAGGGACAGGGACTCCCGAGCAGTACTTC. It yields the protein CASSLEGTGTPEQYF.

V is TRBV30 and J is TRBJ1-5; 7 bases are a match to TRBD1. This CDR3 comprises 13 residues. The V gene end was trimmed by 5 bases and the J gene end by 6 bases; junction bases not matched to a gene: 7. CDR1 and CDR2 from the germline V gene are GTSNPN and SVGIG (reference sequence). The CDR3 nucleotides are TGTGCCTGGGGCCGGGACAGCTCTCAGCCCCAGCATTTT. Protein sequence: CAWGRDSSQPQHF.

The chain recombines TRBV7-2 with TRBJ2-3; D is possibly TRBD1 (6 bases). The CDR3 totals 13 residues. V gave up 1 base and J gave up 6 bases, with 8 bases separating them. CDR1 is SGHTA, CDR2 FQGNSA, per germline. The DNA of the CDR3 is TGTGCCAGCAGCTTAGTCAGGGGCGATACGCAGTATTTT. This codes for CASSLVRGDTQYF.

This chain joins TRBV5-1 and TRBJ1-3, with 7 bases fitting TRBD1. Losses at the gene ends were 0 bases for V and 3 bases for J; bases not matched to a gene: 3. Germline CDR1 is SGHRS and CDR2 is YFSETQ. CDR3 length: 15 residues. The CDR3 reads CASSLVPGGGNTIYF. Written as DNA, the CDR3 is TGCGCCAGCAGCTTGGTCCCAGGGGGTGGAAACACCATATATTTT.

J is TRBJ2-7 and V is TRBV6-1; unclear D gene. V lost 7 bases to trimming and J lost 2 bases, with 12 bases between them. CDR3 size: 13 residues. Germline CDR1 MNHNS, CDR2 SASEGT. The CDR3 region has the DNA TGTGCCAGCATGGTTGTCGGAGCCTACGAGCAGTACTTC. This sequence encodes CASMVVGAYEQYF.

Measured by frequency, this clone is medium-sized (0.01 to 0.1%). The rearrangement uses TRBV5-8 and TRBJ2-7; no clear D. Germline CDR1 and CDR2: SGHTS and YDEGEE. CDR3 length: 14 amino acids. V gave up 0 bases and J gave up 7 bases, with 14 bases separating them. Here the CDR3 reads CASSLEAAPREQYF. CDR3 nucleotide sequence: TGTGCCAGCAGCTTGGAGGCAGCCCCTAGAGAGCAGTACTTC.

V usage is TRBV7-2 and J usage is TRBJ2-7; weak D call: TRBD1 (5 bases). CDR3 length: 14 amino acids. Germline assignment: CDR1 SGHTA and CDR2 FQGNSA. V lost 2 bases and J lost 3, with 11 bases in between. The DNA of the CDR3 is TGTGCCAGCAGCTTAAAGGGGAACCACTACGAGCAGTACTTC. It specifies CASSLKGNHYEQYF.

The chain employs TRBV10-3 and TRBJ1-4, with 10 nucleotides matching TRBD1. Trimming cost V 2 bases and J 2 bases; bases outside gene matches: 2. This CDR3 has 16 residues. Germline loops: CDR1 ENHRY, CDR2 SYGVKD. Written as DNA, the CDR3 is TGTGCCATCAGTGAGGAGGGACAGGGGACTAATGAAAAACTGTTTTTT. This sequence encodes CAISEEGQGTNEKLFF.

The V call is TRBV7-8, the J call TRBJ2-7; 14 bases fit TRBD2. The CDR3 consists of 15 residues. V lost 3 bases and J lost 5; bases outside the gene matches: 3. Looked up from germline, CDR1 is SGHVS and CDR2 is FQNEAQ. CDR3 nucleotides: TGTGCCAGCAGCTTTGTGACTAGCGGGAGGGACGAGCAGTACTTC. The encoded protein is CASSFVTSGRDEQYF.

The V call is TRBV19, the J call TRBJ1-2; the D is unclear. V was clipped by 4 bases and J by 4 bases, with 13 bases between them. Germline V gene data show CDR1 as LNHDA and CDR2 as SQIVND (reference sequence). The CDR3 has 14 residues. CDR3 nucleotide sequence: TGTGCCAGTAGTAGAGGGTCGGGGAGCTATGGCTACACCTTC. Amino acid sequence: CASSRGSGSYGYTF.